This TCR beta chain was sequenced during a study of long-term antiretroviral therapy in people with HIV. Germline V gene lookup returns CDR1 LGHNA and CDR2 YNFKEQ. With 4 bases removed from V and 2 bases from J, the gap between germline ends came to 15 bases. CDR3 length: 16 residues. Investigators performed immunoSEQ version v3.0 at survey level. Clones were sequenced by immunoSEQ multiplex PCR, and TCRdb holds only the in-frame ones, with some missing. The top ten hold almost 9.5% of the sample, which has 26,000 or so clones, roughly 73% seen once. This clone is judged medium-sized (0.01 to 0.1%). Sequencing used unsorted PBMCs, obtained 1.5 years before starting antiretroviral therapy. The receptor's source is a man between 18 and 35 years old with HIV. The chain joins TRBV4-2 to TRBJ2-1; D not resolved. CDR3 sequence (DNA): TGTGCCAGCAGCCTGCAAAAGGGATGGCCCTACAATGAGCAGTTCTTC. It translates to CASSLQKGWPYNEQFF.